These 21 T cell receptor beta chains originate from one sample sequenced in a study of T cell changes during pregnancy in multiple sclerosis. This table comes from immunoSEQ multiplex PCR, and its TCRdb copy is limited to in-frame clones, with some not included. The sample includes tens of thousands of clones, about 90% of them seen just once. The sample here was CD4+ T cells from peripheral blood mononuclear cells, taken after pregnancy. These receptors originate from a female donor in good health, enrolled as a control in a pregnancy study.

CDR3 DNA: TGTGCCAGCAGCGCCTGGACAGGGGGAGACTATGGCTACACCTTC. The encoded protein is CASSAWTGGDYGYTF. The J gene is TRBJ1-2, the V gene TRBV21-1; TRBD1 is the table's D call and was not checked against the DNA. TRBV21-1 is flagged as a pseudogene. This CDR3 has 15 amino acids.

The rearrangement uses TRBV5-8 and TRBJ2-1; 8 bases line up with TRBD1. Trimming removed 3 bases from V and 6 bases from J; junction bases left unmatched: 11. This CDR3 region has 16 residues. Germline V gene lookup returns CDR1 SGHTS and CDR2 YDEGEE. This CDR3 is CASSSDRVSLVNEQFF. The CDR3, as DNA: TGTGCCAGCAGCTCGGACAGGGTTTCTTTGGTCAATGAGCAGTTCTTC.

The chain is built from TRBV5-6 and TRBJ1-1; D gene unclear. The CDR3 has 11 amino acids. The V end lost 3 bases, the J end lost 3 bases, and 3 bases lay between the germline ends. CDR1 is SGHDT, CDR2 YYEEEE, per germline. CDR3 sequence (DNA): TGTGCCAGCAGCTCTTACACTGAAGCTTTCTTT. Amino acid sequence: CASSSYTEAFF.

The V call is TRBV5-5, the J call TRBJ2-7; D is perhaps TRBD1 (5 bases). This CDR3 is built from 15 residues. The germline V and J ends were trimmed by 0 bases and 2 bases, with 12 bases remaining between them. CDR1 and CDR2 (germline): SGHKS, YYEKEE (reference sequence). CDR3 sequence: CASSLGGGRTYEQYF. CDR3 sequence (DNA): TGTGCCAGCAGCTTGGGGGGCGGAAGGACCTACGAGCAGTACTTC.

J is TRBJ2-3 and V is TRBV5-1; a weak D match, TRBD2 (5 bases). The CDR3 has 14 residues. From germline, CDR1 is SGHRS and CDR2 YFSETQ. The V end was cut by 2 bases, the J end by 6 bases, with 13 bases between. The CDR3 sequence: CASSFGEGTDTQYF. The DNA of the CDR3 is TGCGCCAGCAGCTTTGGTGAGGGAACGGATACGCAGTATTTT.

The chain joins TRBV25-1 to TRBJ1-1; 12 nucleotides match TRBD1. V gave up 3 bases and J gave up 12 bases; unmatched junction bases: 11. The CDR3 contains 15 residues. Per the germline V gene, CDR1 is MGHDK and CDR2 is SYGVNS. CDR3 DNA sequence: TGTGCCAGCAGTGACTCACCCGGGACAGGGGGCTGGACTTTCTTT. Its protein product is CASSDSPGTGGWTFF.

This rearrangement joins TRBV15 to TRBJ1-2, with TRBD1 as a possible D gene (5 bases). Germline CDR1 LNHNV, CDR2 YYDKDF (reference sequence). Trimming cost V 0 bases and J 2 bases, with 10 bases left between them. The CDR3 totals 15 residues. The CDR3 loop reads CATSRDKGRNYGYTF. As DNA, the CDR3 is TGTGCCACCAGCAGAGATAAGGGGCGGAACTATGGCTACACCTTC.

The chain recombines TRBV5-1 with TRBJ2-5; TRBD1 agrees at 7 bases. CDR3 length equals 16 residues. Trimming removed 4 bases from V and 3 bases from J; junction bases left unmatched: 12. Germline loops: CDR1 SGHRS, CDR2 YFSETQ. CDR3 sequence reads: CASSPRTGRVEETQYF. CDR3 coding DNA: TGCGCCAGCAGCCCCAGGACAGGCAGAGTAGAAGAGACCCAGTACTTC.

The chain couples TRBV19 to TRBJ2-3, with D perhaps matching TRBD1 (6 bases). V was pared by 4 bases and J by 3 bases, with 8 bases between. The CDR3 contains 13 residues. Germline CDR1 is LNHDA and CDR2 is SQIVND (reference sequence). DNA of the CDR3: TGTGCCAGTAGTACCCAGGGGACAGATACGCAGTATTTT. Residues: CASSTQGTDTQYF.

This chain links TRBV28 with TRBJ1-1; D perhaps matches TRBD1 (6 bases). V lost 4 bases, J lost 11 bases, and 11 bases lay in between. The CDR3 runs to 11 residues. Germline lookup yields CDR1 MDHEN and CDR2 SYDVKM. The CDR3 sequence: CASSSGAGAFF. The CDR3 DNA reads TGTGCCAGCAGTTCAGGGGCGGGTGCTTTCTTT.

V usage is TRBV5-1 and J usage is TRBJ2-5; a weak D match, TRBD2 (6 bases). The CDR3 is 14 amino acids. The V end was cut by 7 bases, the J end by 0 bases, with 13 bases between. The germline V gene has CDR1 SGHRS and CDR2 YFSETQ. CDR3 loop: CASAISGNQETQYF. The CDR3 DNA follows: TGCGCCAGCGCCATTAGCGGAAACCAAGAGACCCAGTACTTC.

The J gene is TRBJ1-3, the V gene TRBV4-1; D unclear. This CDR3 region has 16 residues. Germline V lookup: CDR1 MGHRA, CDR2 YSYEKL. Trimming took 0 bases from V and 0 from J, leaving 9 bases between them. The CDR3 here is CASSQEPTPSGNTIYF. The CDR3 DNA is TGCGCCAGCAGCCAAGAACCTACTCCCTCTGGAAACACCATATATTTT.

The chain joins TRBV7-9 to TRBJ2-2, with 11 bases fitting TRBD2. Unmatched junction bases numbered 0, after V lost 3 bases and J lost 3 bases. CDR3 length: 15 amino acids. CDR1 is SEHNR, CDR2 FQNEAQ, per germline (reference sequence). The CDR3 DNA reads TGTGCCAGCAGCTTGACTAGCGGGGACACCGGGGAGCTGTTTTTT. This encodes CASSLTSGDTGELFF. Supplemented by reference TRBV7-9 and TRBJ2-2, the full variable domain reads DTGVSQNPRHKITKRGQNVTFRCDPISEHNRLYWYRQTLGQGPEFLTYFQNEAQLEKSRLLSDRFSAERPKGSFSTLEIQRTEQGDSAMYLCASSLTSGDTGELFFGEGSRLTVL.

The gene calls are TRBV10-3 and TRBJ2-7, with TRBD1 as a possible D gene (6 bases). The CDR3 extends over 12 amino acids. Germline loops: CDR1 ENHRY, CDR2 SYGVKD. Trimming removed 3 bases at V and 5 bases at J, with 8 bases between. In DNA, the CDR3 is TGTGCCATCAGTGAACAGGGTAACGAGCAGTACTTC. This codes for CAISEQGNEQYF.

The CDR3 loop is CARSPNKQHSGNTIYF. The CDR3 DNA follows: TGTGCCAGAAGCCCCAATAAACAGCACTCTGGAAACACCATATATTTT. The chain links TRBV5-3 to TRBJ1-3; no definite D call. TRBV5-3 is identified as an open reading frame with a role that is uncertain. Trimming took 4 bases from V and 0 from J, leaving 14 bases between them. This CDR3 region has 16 residues.

V usage is TRBV4-3 and J usage is TRBJ1-5; no clear D. Germline CDR1 LGHNA, CDR2 YSLEER. V lost 0 bases and J lost 9, with 9 bases in between. There are 13 residues in the CDR3. The CDR3 loop is CASSQEARSPQHF. CDR3 DNA sequence: TGCGCCAGCAGCCAAGAAGCGAGATCGCCCCAGCATTTT.

The rearrangement joins TRBV19 to TRBJ2-1; 8 bases map to TRBD2. Looked up from germline, CDR1 is LNHDA and CDR2 is SQIVND (reference sequence). The CDR3 spans 13 residues. Trimming at V came to 3 bases and at J to 11 bases, leaving 6 bases not matched to a gene. The CDR3 spells CASSMRGVPKQFF. The CDR3 DNA sequence: TGTGCCAGTAGTATGCGGGGGGTGCCAAAGCAGTTCTTC.

This rearrangement joins TRBV4-3 to TRBJ2-3; a weak D match, TRBD2 (6 bases). Germline CDR1 is LGHNA and CDR2 is YSLEER. The V end was cut by 0 bases, the J end by 0 bases, with 13 bases between. The CDR3 runs 17 residues. The chain's CDR3 is CASSQEGGRTSTDTQYF. The CDR3 DNA reads TGCGCCAGCAGCCAAGAGGGAGGACGGACGAGCACAGATACGCAGTATTTT.

This clone was counted only a few times. The chain joins TRBV25-1 to TRBJ1-1; D is undetermined. Trimming cost V 1 base and J 7 bases, with 7 bases left between them. CDR1 is MGHDK and CDR2 is SYGVNS in the germline V gene. The CDR3 runs to 12 residues. CDR3 DNA sequence: TGTGCCAGCAGTGAATTGGGCAGTGAAGCTTTCTTT. This gives the protein CASSELGSEAFF.

The chain links TRBV27 to TRBJ2-3; D is perhaps TRBD2 (6 bases). Germline V gene sequence: CDR1 MNHEY, CDR2 SMNVEV (reference sequence). The length of the CDR3 is 15 residues. Trimming cost V 6 bases and J 3 bases, with 16 bases left between them. Here the CDR3 reads CASRASWRGTDTQYF. CDR3 coding DNA: TGTGCCAGCAGAGCCTCCTGGCGGGGTACAGATACGCAGTATTTT.

The chain recombines TRBV6-5 with TRBJ1-6; possibly TRBD1 for D (6 bases). Germline assignment: CDR1 MNHEY and CDR2 SVGAGI. The CDR3 spans 16 residues. V lost 0 bases and J 10 bases, leaving 16 bases between the germline ends. The CDR3 loop is CASSYSNSGQGSPLHF. DNA of the CDR3: TGTGCCAGCAGTTACTCGAACTCAGGGCAGGGGTCACCCCTCCACTTT.